This T cell receptor beta chain was documented in a study of cytomegalovirus exposure and HLA in healthy donors. Looking at the study overall: HLA-typed donors contributed 80 million or so unique TCRs, which were held in an early data release. Broader study findings: Specific recognition of CMV antigens was confirmed in vitro for three chains (all CMV-associated).

The PCR ran on 60 Vbeta and 13 Jbeta primers. Method: immunoSEQ multiplex PCR; TCRdb's copy keeps in-frame clones and lacks some. The sample lists 140,000 or so clones; roughly 80% were seen once. As regards this clone: The target antigen is unknown.

The V gene lost 3 bases and the J gene lost 1 base, with 9 bases spanning the gap. This CDR3 is built from 14 residues. V usage is TRBV23-1 and J usage is TRBJ1-1; D call uncertain. TRBV23-1 is annotated as an ORF whose role is uncertain. This TCR derives from a woman aged 25 to 39 in good health and CMV-seronegative. Material for sequencing was PBMCs. This CDR3 is CASSQEARNTEAFF. The CDR3 DNA sequence: TGCGCCAGCAGTCAGGAGGCACGGAACACTGAAGCTTTCTTT.